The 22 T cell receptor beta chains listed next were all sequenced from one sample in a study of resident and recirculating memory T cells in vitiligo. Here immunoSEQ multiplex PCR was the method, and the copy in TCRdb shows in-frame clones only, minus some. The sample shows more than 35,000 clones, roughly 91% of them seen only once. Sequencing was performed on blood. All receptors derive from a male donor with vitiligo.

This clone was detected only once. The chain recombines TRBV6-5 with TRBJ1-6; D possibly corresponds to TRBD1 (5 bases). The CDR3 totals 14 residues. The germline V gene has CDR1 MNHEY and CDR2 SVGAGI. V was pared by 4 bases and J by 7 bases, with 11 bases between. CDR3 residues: CASSSRGGNSPLHF. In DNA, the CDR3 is TGTGCCAGCAGTTCTAGGGGAGGCAATTCACCCCTCCACTTT.

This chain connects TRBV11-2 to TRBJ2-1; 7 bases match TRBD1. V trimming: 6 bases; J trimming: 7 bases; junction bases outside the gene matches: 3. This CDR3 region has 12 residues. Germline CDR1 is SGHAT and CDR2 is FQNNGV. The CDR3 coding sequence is TGTGCCAGCAGACCAGGGGGTAATGAGCAGTTCTTC. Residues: CASRPGGNEQFF.

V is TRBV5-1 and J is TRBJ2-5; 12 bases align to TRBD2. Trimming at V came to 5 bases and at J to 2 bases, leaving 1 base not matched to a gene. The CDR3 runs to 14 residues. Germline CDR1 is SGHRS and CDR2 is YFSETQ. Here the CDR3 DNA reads TGCGCCAGCAGTCTAGCGGGGGGGCAAGAGACCCAGTACTTC. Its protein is CASSLAGGQETQYF.

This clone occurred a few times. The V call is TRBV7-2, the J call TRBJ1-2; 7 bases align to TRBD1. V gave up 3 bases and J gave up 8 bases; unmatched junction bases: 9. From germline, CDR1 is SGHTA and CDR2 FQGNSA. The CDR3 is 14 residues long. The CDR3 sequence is CASSFGGVTGGYTF. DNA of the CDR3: TGTGCCAGCAGCTTCGGTGGAGTGACAGGGGGCTACACCTTC. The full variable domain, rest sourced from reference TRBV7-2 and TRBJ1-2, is GAGVSQSPSNKVTEKGKDVELRCDPISGHTALYWYRQSLGQGLEFLIYFQGNSAPDKSGLPSDRFSAERTGGSVSTLTIQRTQQEDSAVYLCASSFGGVTGGYTFGSGTRLTVV.

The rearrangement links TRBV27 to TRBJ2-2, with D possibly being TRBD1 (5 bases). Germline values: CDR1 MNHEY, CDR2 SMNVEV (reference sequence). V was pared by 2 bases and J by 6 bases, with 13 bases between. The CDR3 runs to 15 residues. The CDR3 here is CASSLEPPRAGELFF. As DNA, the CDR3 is TGTGCCAGCAGTTTAGAACCCCCCAGGGCCGGGGAGCTGTTTTTT.

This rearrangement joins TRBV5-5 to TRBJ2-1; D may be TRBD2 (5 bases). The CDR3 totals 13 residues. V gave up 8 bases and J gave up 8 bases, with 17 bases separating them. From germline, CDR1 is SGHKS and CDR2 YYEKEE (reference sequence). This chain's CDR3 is CASDFGEWYEQFF. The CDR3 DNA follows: TGTGCCAGTGACTTTGGGGAGTGGTATGAGCAGTTCTTC.

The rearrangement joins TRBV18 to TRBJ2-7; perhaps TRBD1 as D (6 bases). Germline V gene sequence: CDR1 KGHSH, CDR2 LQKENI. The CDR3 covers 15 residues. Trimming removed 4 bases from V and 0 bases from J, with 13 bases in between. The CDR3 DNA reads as TGTGCCAGCTCACTCAAAAGGACAGACTCCTACGAGCAGTACTTC. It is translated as CASSLKRTDSYEQYF.

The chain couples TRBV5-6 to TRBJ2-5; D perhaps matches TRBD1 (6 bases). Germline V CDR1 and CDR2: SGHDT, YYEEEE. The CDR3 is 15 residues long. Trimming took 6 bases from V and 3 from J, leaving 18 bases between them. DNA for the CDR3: TGTGCCAGCAACATTTGGGCAGGGGTAAAAGAGACCCAGTACTTC. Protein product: CASNIWAGVKETQYF. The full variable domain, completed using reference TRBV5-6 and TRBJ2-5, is DAGVTQSPTHLIKTRGQQVTLRCSPKSGHDTVSWYQQALGQGPQFIFQYYEEEERQRGNFPDRFSGHQFPNYSSELNVNALLLGDSALYLCASNIWAGVKETQYFGPGTRLLVL.

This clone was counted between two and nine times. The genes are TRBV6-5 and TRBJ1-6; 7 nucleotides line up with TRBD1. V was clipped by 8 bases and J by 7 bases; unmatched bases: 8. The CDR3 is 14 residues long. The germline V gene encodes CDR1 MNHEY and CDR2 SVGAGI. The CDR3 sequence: CASRTGPLNSPLHF. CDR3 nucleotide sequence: TGTGCCAGCCGGACAGGTCCCTTGAATTCACCCCTCCACTTT.

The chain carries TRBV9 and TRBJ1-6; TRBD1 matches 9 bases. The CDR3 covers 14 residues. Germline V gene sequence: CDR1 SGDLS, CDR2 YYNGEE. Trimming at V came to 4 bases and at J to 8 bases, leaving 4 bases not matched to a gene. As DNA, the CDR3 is TGTGCCAGCAGCCGGACAGGGGAGGATTCACCCCTCCACTTT. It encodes CASSRTGEDSPLHF.

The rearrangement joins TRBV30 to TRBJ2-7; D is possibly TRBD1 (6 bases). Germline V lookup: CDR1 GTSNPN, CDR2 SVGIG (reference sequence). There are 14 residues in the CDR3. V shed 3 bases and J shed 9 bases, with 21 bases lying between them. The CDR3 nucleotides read TGTGCCTGGAGCCGGTCGGGGCAGGGGATTGGGCAGTACTTC. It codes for CAWSRSGQGIGQYF.

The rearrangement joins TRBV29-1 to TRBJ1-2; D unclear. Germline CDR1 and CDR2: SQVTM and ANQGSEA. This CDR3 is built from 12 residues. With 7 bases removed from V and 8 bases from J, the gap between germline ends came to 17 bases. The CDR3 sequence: CSARWSHGGYTF. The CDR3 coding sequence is TGCAGCGCTCGATGGAGTCACGGGGGCTACACCTTC. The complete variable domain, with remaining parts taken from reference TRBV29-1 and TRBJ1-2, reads SAVISQKPSRDICQRGTSLTIQCQVDSQVTMMFWYRQQPGQSLTLIATANQGSEATYESGFVIDKFPISRPNLTFSTLTVSNMSPEDSSIYLCSARWSHGGYTFGSGTRLTVV.

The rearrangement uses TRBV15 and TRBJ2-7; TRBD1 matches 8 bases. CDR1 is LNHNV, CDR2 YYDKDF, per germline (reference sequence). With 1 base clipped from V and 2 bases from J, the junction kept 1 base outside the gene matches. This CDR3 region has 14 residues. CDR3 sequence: CATSRGDRPYEQYF. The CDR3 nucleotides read TGTGCCACCAGCAGAGGGGACAGGCCCTACGAGCAGTACTTC.

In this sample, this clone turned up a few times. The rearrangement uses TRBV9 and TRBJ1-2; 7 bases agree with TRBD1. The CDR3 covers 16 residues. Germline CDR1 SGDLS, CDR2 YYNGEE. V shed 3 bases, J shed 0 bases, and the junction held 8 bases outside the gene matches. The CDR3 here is CASSGIDRAANYGYTF. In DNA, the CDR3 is TGTGCCAGCAGCGGGATTGACAGGGCTGCTAACTATGGCTACACCTTC.

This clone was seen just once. The CDR3 coding sequence is TGCGCCAGCAGTTGGGGCGTAACCTACGAGCAGTACTTC. Translated, it gives CASSWGVTYEQYF. The rearrangement joins TRBV5-1 to TRBJ2-7, with D possibly being TRBD1 (5 bases). This CDR3 has 13 amino acids. Trimming pared 5 bases from V and 2 bases from J, leaving 11 bases between. Germline V CDR1 and CDR2: SGHRS, YFSETQ. The variable domain in full, completed from reference TRBV5-1 and TRBJ2-7, reads KAGVTQTPRYLIKTRGQQVTLSCSPISGHRSVSWYQQTPGQGLQFLFEYFSETQRNKGNFPGRFSGRQFSNSRSEMNVSTLELGDSALYLCASSWGVTYEQYFGPGTRLTVT.

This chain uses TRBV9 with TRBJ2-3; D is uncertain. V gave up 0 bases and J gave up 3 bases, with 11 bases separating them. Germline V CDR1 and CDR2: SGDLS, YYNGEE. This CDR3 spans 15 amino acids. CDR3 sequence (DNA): TGTGCCAGCAGCGTAGGTAGCATTTCGACAGATACGCAGTATTTT. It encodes CASSVGSISTDTQYF.

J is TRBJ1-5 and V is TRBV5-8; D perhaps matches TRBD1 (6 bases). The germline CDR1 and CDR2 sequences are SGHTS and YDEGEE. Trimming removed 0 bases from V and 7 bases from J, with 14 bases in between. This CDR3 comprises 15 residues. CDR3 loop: CASSLGQDQTQPQHF. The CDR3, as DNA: TGTGCCAGCAGCTTGGGACAGGATCAGACCCAGCCCCAGCATTTT.

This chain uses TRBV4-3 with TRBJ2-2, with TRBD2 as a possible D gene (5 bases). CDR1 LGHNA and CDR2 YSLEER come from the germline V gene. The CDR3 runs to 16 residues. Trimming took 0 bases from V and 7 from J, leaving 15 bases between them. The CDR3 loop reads CASSQDRSGGGGELFF. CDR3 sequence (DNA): TGCGCCAGCAGCCAAGATCGTTCAGGCGGAGGCGGGGAGCTGTTTTTT.

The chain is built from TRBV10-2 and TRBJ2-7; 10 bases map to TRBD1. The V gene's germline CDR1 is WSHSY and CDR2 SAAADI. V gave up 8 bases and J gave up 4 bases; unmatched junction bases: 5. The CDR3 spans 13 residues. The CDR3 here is CASQRDRGYEQYF. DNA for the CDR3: TGCGCCAGCCAGCGGGACAGGGGTTACGAGCAGTACTTC.

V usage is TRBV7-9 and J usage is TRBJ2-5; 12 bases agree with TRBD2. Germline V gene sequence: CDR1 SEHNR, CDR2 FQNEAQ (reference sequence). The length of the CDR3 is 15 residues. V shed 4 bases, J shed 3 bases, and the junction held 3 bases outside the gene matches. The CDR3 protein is CASSSRLAGEETQYF. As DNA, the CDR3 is TGTGCCAGCAGCTCCAGACTAGCGGGGGAAGAGACCCAGTACTTC.

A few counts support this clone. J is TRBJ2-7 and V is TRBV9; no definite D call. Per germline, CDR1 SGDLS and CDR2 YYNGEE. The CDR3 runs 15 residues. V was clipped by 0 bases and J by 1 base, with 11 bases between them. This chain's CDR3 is CASSVGAPLSYEQYF. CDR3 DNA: TGTGCCAGCAGCGTAGGGGCACCGCTGTCCTACGAGCAGTACTTC.

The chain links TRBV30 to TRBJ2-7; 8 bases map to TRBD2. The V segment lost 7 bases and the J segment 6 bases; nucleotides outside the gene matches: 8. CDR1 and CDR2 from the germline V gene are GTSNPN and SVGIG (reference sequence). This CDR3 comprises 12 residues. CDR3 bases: TGTGCCTTTAGCGGGGTGGTCGGCGAGCAGTACTTC. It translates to CAFSGVVGEQYF. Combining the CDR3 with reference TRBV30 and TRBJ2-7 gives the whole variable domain SQTIHQWPATLVQPVGSPLSLECTVEGTSNPNLYWYRQAAGRGLQLLFYSVGIGQISSEVPQNLSASRPQDRQFILSSKKLLLSDSGFYLCAFSGVVGEQYFGPGTRLTVT.